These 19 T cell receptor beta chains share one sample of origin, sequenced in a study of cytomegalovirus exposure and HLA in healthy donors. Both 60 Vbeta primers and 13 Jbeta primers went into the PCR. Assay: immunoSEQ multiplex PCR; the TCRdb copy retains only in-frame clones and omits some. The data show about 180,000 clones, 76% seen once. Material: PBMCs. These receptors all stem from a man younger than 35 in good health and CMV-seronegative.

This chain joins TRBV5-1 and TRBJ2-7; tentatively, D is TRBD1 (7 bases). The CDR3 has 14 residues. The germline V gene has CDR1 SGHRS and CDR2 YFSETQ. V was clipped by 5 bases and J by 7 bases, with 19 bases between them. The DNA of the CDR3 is TGCGCCAGCAGATCCGACAGGGCCGCGGGGGAGCAGTACTTC. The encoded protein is CASRSDRAAGEQYF.

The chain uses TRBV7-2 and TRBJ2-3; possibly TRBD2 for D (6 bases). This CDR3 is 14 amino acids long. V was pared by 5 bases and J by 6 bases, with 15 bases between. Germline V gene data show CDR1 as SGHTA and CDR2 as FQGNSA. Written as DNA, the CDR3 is TGTGCCAGCAGCCCCGGGACTTCCGCGGATACGCAGTATTTT. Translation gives CASSPGTSADTQYF.

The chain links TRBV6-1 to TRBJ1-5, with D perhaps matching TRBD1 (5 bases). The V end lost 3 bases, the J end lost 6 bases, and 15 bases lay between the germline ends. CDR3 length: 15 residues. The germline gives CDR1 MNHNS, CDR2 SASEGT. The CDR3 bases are TGTGCCAGCAGTGAGTGGGTGGGGGGAGGTCAGCCCCAGCATTTT. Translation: CASSEWVGGGQPQHF.

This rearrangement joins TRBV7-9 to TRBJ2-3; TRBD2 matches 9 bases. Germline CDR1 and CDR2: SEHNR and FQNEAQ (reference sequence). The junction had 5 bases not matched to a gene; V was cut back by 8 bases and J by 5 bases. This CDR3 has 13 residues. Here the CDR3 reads CASQREAGDTQYF. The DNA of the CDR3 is TGTGCCAGCCAGCGGGAGGCGGGAGATACGCAGTATTTT.

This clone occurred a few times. The CDR3 spells CASSLWGEETQYF. The CDR3, as DNA: TGCGCCAGCAGCTTGTGGGGAGAAGAGACCCAGTACTTC. The V gene is TRBV5-1, the J gene TRBJ2-5, with D possibly TRBD2 on 5 matching bases. V lost 1 base to trimming and J lost 3 bases, with 7 bases between them. The CDR3 runs 13 residues. From germline, CDR1 is SGHRS and CDR2 YFSETQ.

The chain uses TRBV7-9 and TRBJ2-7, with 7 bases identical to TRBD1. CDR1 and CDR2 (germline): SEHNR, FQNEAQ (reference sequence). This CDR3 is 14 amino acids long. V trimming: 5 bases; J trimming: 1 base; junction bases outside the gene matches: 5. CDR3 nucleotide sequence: TGTGCCAGCAGCCTCGAGGGACAGTCCTACGAGCAGTACTTC. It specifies CASSLEGQSYEQYF.

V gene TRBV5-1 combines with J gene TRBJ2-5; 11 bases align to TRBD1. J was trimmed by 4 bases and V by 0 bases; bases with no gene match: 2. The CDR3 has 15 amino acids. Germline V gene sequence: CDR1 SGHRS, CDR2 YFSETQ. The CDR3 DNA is TGCGCCAGCAGCTTGGAAGGACAGGGGGCAGAGACCCAGTACTTC. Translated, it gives CASSLEGQGAETQYF.

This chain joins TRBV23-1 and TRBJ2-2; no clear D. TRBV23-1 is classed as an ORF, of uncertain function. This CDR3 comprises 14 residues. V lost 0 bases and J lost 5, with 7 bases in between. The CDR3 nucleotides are TGCGCCAGCAGTCAATCGTTCCGGACCGGGGAGCTGTTTTTT. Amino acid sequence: CASSQSFRTGELFF.

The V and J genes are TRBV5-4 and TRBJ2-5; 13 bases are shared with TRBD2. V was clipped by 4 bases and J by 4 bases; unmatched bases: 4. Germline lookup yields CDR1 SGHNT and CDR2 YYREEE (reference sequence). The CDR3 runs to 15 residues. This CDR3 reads CASSATSGGGETQYF. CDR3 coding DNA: TGTGCCAGCAGCGCTACTAGCGGGGGGGGAGAGACCCAGTACTTC.

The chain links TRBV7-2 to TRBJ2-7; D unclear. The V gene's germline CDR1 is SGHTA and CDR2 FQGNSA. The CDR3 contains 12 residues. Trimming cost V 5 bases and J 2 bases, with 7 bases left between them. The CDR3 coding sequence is TGTGCCAGCAGCCCAGGTGCCTACGAGCAGTACTTC. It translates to CASSPGAYEQYF.

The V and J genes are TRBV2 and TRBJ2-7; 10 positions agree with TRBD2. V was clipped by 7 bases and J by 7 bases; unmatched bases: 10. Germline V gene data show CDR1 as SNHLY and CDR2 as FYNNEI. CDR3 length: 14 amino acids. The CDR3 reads CASTLLGLAEEQYF. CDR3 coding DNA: TGTGCCAGCACTCTTCTCGGACTAGCGGAAGAGCAGTACTTC.

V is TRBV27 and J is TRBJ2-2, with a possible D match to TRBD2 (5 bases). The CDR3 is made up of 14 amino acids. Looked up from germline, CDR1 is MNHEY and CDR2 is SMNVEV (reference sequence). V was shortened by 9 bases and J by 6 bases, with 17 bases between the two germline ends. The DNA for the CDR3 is TGTGCCAGTAACAAAGAGATGGGAGCCGGGGAGCTGTTTTTT. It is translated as CASNKEMGAGELFF.

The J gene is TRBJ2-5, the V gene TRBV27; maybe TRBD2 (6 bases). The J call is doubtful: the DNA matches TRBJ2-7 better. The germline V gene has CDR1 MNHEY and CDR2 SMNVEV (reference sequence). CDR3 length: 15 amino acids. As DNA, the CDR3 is TGTGCCAGCAGTTTAACAGAGCGGGTCTCCTACGAGCAGTACTTC. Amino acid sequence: CASSLTERVSYEQYF.

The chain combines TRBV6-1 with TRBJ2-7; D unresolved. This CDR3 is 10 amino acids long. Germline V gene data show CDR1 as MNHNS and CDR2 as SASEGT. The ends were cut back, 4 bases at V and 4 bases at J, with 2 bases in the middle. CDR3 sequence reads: CASSVYEQYF. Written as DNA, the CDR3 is TGTGCCAGCAGTGTATACGAGCAGTACTTC.

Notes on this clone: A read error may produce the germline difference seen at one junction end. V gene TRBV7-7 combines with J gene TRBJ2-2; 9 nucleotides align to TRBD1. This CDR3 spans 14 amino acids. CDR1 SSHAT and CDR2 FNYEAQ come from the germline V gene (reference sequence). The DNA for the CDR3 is TGTGCTAGCAGCTTAGAGTTGGACAGGGGACAACTGTTTTTT. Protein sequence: CASSLELDRGQLFF.

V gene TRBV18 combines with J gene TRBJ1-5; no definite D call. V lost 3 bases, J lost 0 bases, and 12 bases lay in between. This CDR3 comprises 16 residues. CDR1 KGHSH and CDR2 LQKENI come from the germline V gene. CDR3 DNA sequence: TGTGCCAGCTCACCGTCAGTCCCAAATAGCAATCAGCCCCAGCATTTT. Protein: CASSPSVPNSNQPQHF.

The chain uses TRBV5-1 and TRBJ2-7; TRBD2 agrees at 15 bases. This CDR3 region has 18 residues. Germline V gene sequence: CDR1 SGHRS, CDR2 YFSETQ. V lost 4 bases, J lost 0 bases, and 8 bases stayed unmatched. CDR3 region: CASSARTSGRASSYEQYF. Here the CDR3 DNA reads TGCGCCAGCAGCGCCCGGACTAGCGGGAGGGCGTCCTCCTACGAGCAGTACTTC.

CDR3 region: CASGLAGSNEQFF. The CDR3 DNA sequence: TGTGCCAGCGGACTAGCGGGATCCAATGAGCAGTTCTTC. The V and J genes are TRBV6-5 and TRBJ2-1, with 12 nucleotides matching TRBD2. There are 13 residues in the CDR3. Germline CDR1 and CDR2: MNHEY and SVGAGI. The V gene end was trimmed by 8 bases and the J gene end by 6 bases; junction bases not matched to a gene: 2.

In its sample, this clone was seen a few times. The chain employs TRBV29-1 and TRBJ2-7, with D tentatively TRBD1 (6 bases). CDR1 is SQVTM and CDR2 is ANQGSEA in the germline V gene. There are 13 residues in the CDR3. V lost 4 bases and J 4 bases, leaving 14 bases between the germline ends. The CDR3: CSVVTGHLYEQYF. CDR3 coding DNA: TGCAGCGTTGTCACAGGGCACCTTTACGAGCAGTACTTC.